This TCR beta chain is drawn from a study of shared clonotypes between healthy human individuals. Whole-study context: Per donor, three plates held CD4 naive cells, three held CD4 memory, two held CD8 naive and one held CD8 memory.

The CDR3 sequence is 14 residues long. Germline V gene sequence: CDR1 MDHEN, CDR2 SYDVKM. V dropped 3 bases and J dropped 7 bases, with 13 bases sitting between them. Several immunoSEQ plates received, in even portions, the genomic DNA of each subset. Profiling relied on immunoSEQ multiplex PCR, and the TCRdb table lists in-frame clones only, not all of them. The sample carries about 96,000 clones, 68% recorded once. Only Caucasian adults living in Nashville, Tennessee served as donors. The CD8 memory sample joined CD45RO+ cells and CCR7-negative CD45RA+ cells. The chain combines TRBV28 with TRBJ2-1; D ambiguous. Material: memory CD8+ T cells sorted from blood. Indicated subset: CD45RO+ cells pooled with CCR7-negative TemRA cells. The TCR sequence derives from a man younger than 40 in good health. The CDR3 protein is CASSLMLGQNEQFF. For the CDR3, the DNA is TGTGCCAGCAGTTTGATGCTAGGTCAGAATGAGCAGTTCTTC.